The next 23 T cell receptor beta chains were all read from a single sample in a study of blood T cell repertoires in COVID-19. Assay: immunoSEQ multiplex PCR; the TCRdb copy retains only in-frame clones and omits some. The table shows 250,000 or so clones, with over 80% occurring only once. The sequenced sample was PBMCs or T cells enriched from blood (not recorded which). These TCRs come from a woman in her twenties or thirties with acute COVID-19.

The CDR3 DNA reads TGTGCCAGCAGCCAAGGGGAGTATAATTCACCCCTCCACTTT. Encoded protein: CASSQGEYNSPLHF. The chain employs TRBV3-1 (or the pseudogene TRBV3-2) and TRBJ1-6; D ambiguous. The CDR3 is made up of 14 amino acids. V lost 1 base, J lost 4 bases, and 5 bases lay in between. CDR1 LGHDT and CDR2 YNNKEL come from the germline V gene (reference sequence).

The chain carries TRBV7-2 and TRBJ2-1; TRBD1 is a possible D gene (5 bases). V was shortened by 3 bases and J by 15 bases, with 15 bases between the two germline ends. CDR1 and CDR2 from the germline V gene are SGHTA and FQGNSA. This CDR3 region has 12 residues. The CDR3 nucleotides are TGTGCCAGCAGCTTTGGTAGGGGCGAGGTGTTCTTC. Translated, it gives CASSFGRGEVFF.

The chain joins TRBV7-9 to TRBJ2-3, with 9 nucleotides matching TRBD2. V was pared by 5 bases and J by 5 bases, with 2 bases of the junction left unmatched. The CDR3 totals 13 residues. The germline CDR1 and CDR2 sequences are SEHNR and FQNEAQ (reference sequence). This chain's CDR3 is CASSQLAGDTQYF. The CDR3 DNA sequence: TGTGCCAGCAGCCAACTAGCGGGAGATACGCAGTATTTT.

This clone was detected only a few times. This sequence joins TRBV12-3 or TRBV12-4 and TRBJ1-1; D might be TRBD1 (5 bases). CDR3 size: 11 residues. V lost 5 bases and J lost 11, with 12 bases in between. Here the CDR3 DNA reads TGTGCCAGCAGTCTAGGGGCCTCGGCTTTCTTT. Its protein is CASSLGASAFF.

The chain is built from TRBV5-1 and TRBJ2-2; perhaps TRBD1 as D (6 bases). The CDR3 covers 16 residues. Trimming cost V 1 base and J 3 bases, with 13 bases left between them. Germline lookup yields CDR1 SGHRS and CDR2 YFSETQ. CDR3: CASSLWAGAYTGELFF. The CDR3 DNA reads as TGCGCCAGCAGCTTGTGGGCAGGGGCCTACACCGGGGAGCTGTTTTTT.

This chain connects TRBV7-9 to TRBJ2-5, with D perhaps matching TRBD1 (5 bases). The CDR3 loop spans 15 amino acids. Trimming cost V 5 bases and J 7 bases, with 20 bases left between them. Germline V CDR1 and CDR2: SEHNR, FQNEAQ (reference sequence). CDR3 amino acids: CASSPPAPPTATQYF. CDR3 bases: TGTGCCAGCAGCCCCCCGGCCCCTCCGACAGCGACCCAGTACTTC.

V is TRBV5-1 and J is TRBJ2-3; TRBD1 matches 10 bases. Germline CDR1 is SGHRS and CDR2 is YFSETQ. Trimming took 5 bases from V and 1 from J; bases not matched to a gene: 4. CDR3 length: 15 residues. CDR3 nucleotide sequence: TGCGCCAGCAGTCCCGGGACAGGGGGCACAGATACGCAGTATTTT. Translation gives CASSPGTGGTDTQYF. The whole variable domain, filled in from reference TRBV5-1 and TRBJ2-3, reads KAGVTQTPRYLIKTRGQQVTLSCSPISGHRSVSWYQQTPGQGLQFLFEYFSETQRNKGNFPGRFSGRQFSNSRSEMNVSTLELGDSALYLCASSPGTGGTDTQYFGPGTRLTVL.

In DNA, the CDR3 is TGTGCCAGCAGTTTCGGCGCGGGGGACACTGAAGCTTTCTTT. It encodes CASSFGAGDTEAFF. This sequence joins TRBV27 and TRBJ1-1; D is possibly TRBD1 (5 bases). V dropped 3 bases and J dropped 3 bases, with 11 bases sitting between them. Looked up from germline, CDR1 is MNHEY and CDR2 is SMNVEV (reference sequence). The CDR3 is 14 amino acids.

The V and J genes are TRBV11-3 and TRBJ2-5; D may be TRBD1 (5 bases). Per the germline V gene, CDR1 is SGHNT and CDR2 is YENEEA. The CDR3 is 13 residues long. Between the trimmed V and J ends, which lost 5 bases and 5 bases, there was a span of 12 bases. The CDR3 DNA reads TGTGCCAGCAGCCCAAGGGGATCGGAGACCCAGTACTTC. Its protein product is CASSPRGSETQYF.

This chain connects TRBV19 to TRBJ1-4, with a tentative D call TRBD1 (6 bases). CDR3 length: 19 residues. From germline, CDR1 is LNHDA and CDR2 SQIVND (reference sequence). Trimming stripped 6 bases from V and 2 bases from J, with 25 bases between. CDR3 in amino acids: CASSHANYRVRRTNEKLFF. In DNA, the CDR3 is TGTGCCAGTAGCCACGCAAATTACAGGGTACGTCGGACTAATGAAAAACTGTTTTTT. The full variable domain, rest sourced from reference TRBV19 and TRBJ1-4, is DGGITQSPKYLFRKEGQNVTLSCEQNLNHDAMYWYRQDPGQGLRLIYYSQIVNDFQKGDIAEGYSVSREKKESFPLTVTSAQKNPTAFYLCASSHANYRVRRTNEKLFFGSGTQLSVL.

This chain links TRBV7-2 with TRBJ2-5; D uncertain. V lost 3 bases, J lost 5 bases, and 7 bases lay in between. Germline V gene sequence: CDR1 SGHTA, CDR2 FQGNSA. The CDR3 covers 12 residues. The CDR3 region is CASSFYAETQYF. The CDR3 DNA is TGTGCCAGCAGCTTTTATGCGGAGACCCAGTACTTC.

The sample holds one count of this clone. The genes are TRBV5-4 and TRBJ1-1; a weak D match, TRBD1 (6 bases). CDR1 SGHNT and CDR2 YYREEE come from the germline V gene (reference sequence). The CDR3 has 14 amino acids. V gave up 1 base and J gave up 2 bases, with 9 bases separating them. CDR3 amino acids: CASSLWGGNTEAFF. CDR3 bases: TGTGCCAGCAGCTTGTGGGGGGGCAACACTGAAGCTTTCTTT.

V usage is TRBV6-5 and J usage is TRBJ2-7; possibly TRBD1 for D (7 bases). The germline CDR1 and CDR2 sequences are MNHEY and SVGAGI. The V gene lost 4 bases and the J gene lost 3 bases, with 13 bases spanning the gap. The CDR3 runs 14 residues. The CDR3 is CASSWRGHGYEQYF. The DNA for the CDR3 is TGTGCCAGCAGTTGGAGGGGGCACGGCTACGAGCAGTACTTC.

This chain links TRBV20-1 with TRBJ2-7, with 7 bases that match TRBD1. The CDR3 spans 13 residues. Germline V lookup: CDR1 DFQATT, CDR2 SNEGSKA (reference sequence). The V segment lost 3 bases and the J segment 5 bases; nucleotides outside the gene matches: 7. CDR3 sequence: CSASRQGLNEQYF. The CDR3 DNA sequence: TGCAGTGCTAGTCGACAGGGTCTAAACGAGCAGTACTTC.

V usage is TRBV2 and J usage is TRBJ1-5; tentative D call: TRBD1 (6 bases). V dropped 8 bases and J dropped 5 bases, with 19 bases sitting between them. The CDR3 consists of 15 residues. Germline V CDR1 and CDR2: SNHLY, FYNNEI. CDR3 DNA sequence: TGTGCCAGCCTCCCTCAGGGCGGGGGGCATCAGCCCCAGCATTTT. It is translated as CASLPQGGGHQPQHF. The full variable domain, its missing parts supplied by reference TRBV2 and TRBJ1-5, is EPEVTQTPSHQVTQMGQEVILRCVPISNHLYFYWYRQILGQKVEFLVSFYNNEISEKSEIFDDQFSVERPDGSNFTLKIRSTKLEDSAMYFCASLPQGGGHQPQHFGDGTRLSIL.

This chain uses TRBV11-3 with TRBJ2-5; no definite D call. The V and J ends lost 5 bases and 3 bases respectively, with 10 bases between them. The germline V gene has CDR1 SGHNT and CDR2 YENEEA. The CDR3 is 13 amino acids. CDR3: CASSLGPKETQYF. The CDR3 DNA is TGTGCCAGCAGCCTCGGTCCAAAAGAGACCCAGTACTTC.

The V gene is TRBV5-1, the J gene TRBJ1-5, with TRBD1 matching over 10 bases. V shed 4 bases and J 6 bases; nucleotides not matched to a gene: 7. Germline assignment: CDR1 SGHRS and CDR2 YFSETQ. The CDR3 spans 15 residues. CDR3: CASSEMTGGGQPQHF. The CDR3 DNA is TGCGCCAGCAGCGAAATGACAGGGGGCGGTCAGCCCCAGCATTTT.

The chain is built from TRBV27 and TRBJ1-1; 7 bases match TRBD1. The germline CDR1 and CDR2 sequences are MNHEY and SMNVEV (reference sequence). V lost 3 bases to trimming and J lost 0 bases; unmatched junction nucleotides: 7. This CDR3 contains 16 residues. The chain's CDR3 is CASSLFGTAMNTEAFF. In DNA, the CDR3 is TGTGCCAGCAGTTTGTTCGGGACAGCTATGAACACTGAAGCTTTCTTT.

The V gene is TRBV18, the J gene TRBJ1-5; 9 bases match TRBD1. Germline CDR1 reads KGHSH; CDR2 reads LQKENI. CDR3 size: 15 residues. The V gene end was trimmed by 3 bases and the J gene end by 5 bases; junction bases not matched to a gene: 5. As DNA, the CDR3 is TGTGCCAGCTCACCGGGACAGGGAACGGATCAGCCCCAGCATTTT. It codes for CASSPGQGTDQPQHF.

In DNA form, the CDR3 reads TGCGCCAGCAGTCAATCTTTTCCTAACCTTAACTATGGCTACACCTTC. It translates to CASSQSFPNLNYGYTF. The gene calls are TRBV23-1 and TRBJ1-2, with unresolved D. TRBV23-1 is reported as an ORF; its role is uncertain. V was cut by 0 bases and J by 1 base, with 12 bases left in between. The CDR3 has 16 residues.

The gene calls are TRBV7-9 and TRBJ1-3; 8 bases agree with TRBD1. CDR3 length: 14 residues. The V gene's germline CDR1 is SEHNR and CDR2 FQNEAQ (reference sequence). The V segment lost 7 bases and the J segment 5 bases; nucleotides outside the gene matches: 7. The CDR3 reads CASNIQGARNTIYF. CDR3 nucleotide sequence: TGTGCCAGCAACATTCAGGGGGCGAGAAACACCATATATTTT.

This chain's CDR3 is CASGGSGSDEQYF. The CDR3, as DNA: TGTGCCAGCGGGGGCTCCGGATCAGACGAGCAGTACTTC. This chain connects TRBV11-3 to TRBJ2-7, with D maybe TRBD1 (6 bases). This CDR3 region has 13 residues. V dropped 8 bases and J dropped 5 bases, with 16 bases sitting between them. Germline-derived CDR1 and CDR2 are SGHNT and YENEEA.

The chain joins TRBV6-4 to TRBJ2-7; weak D call: TRBD2 (7 bases). The V gene lost 6 bases and the J gene lost 5 bases, with 17 bases spanning the gap. There are 14 residues in the CDR3. Per germline, CDR1 MRHNA and CDR2 SNTAGT. In nucleotides, the CDR3 is TGTGCCAGCAGGGGGACACGGGAGGCCCACGAGCAGTACTTC. Amino acids: CASRGTREAHEQYF.